Sequencing of this T cell receptor (beta chain) was carried out in a study of PD-1 blockade in mismatch repair-deficient tumors. Whole-study context: All were previously treated, progressing patients with some twelve mismatch repair-deficient cancer types.

TCR sequencing covered a few patients who responded to pembrolizumab. Profiling relied on immunoSEQ multiplex PCR, and the TCRdb table lists in-frame clones only, not all of them. The sample carries under 95,000 clones, 65% to 85% recorded once. The germline CDR1 and CDR2 sequences are MNHEY and SVGAGI. V gave up 2 bases and J gave up 0 bases, with 4 bases separating them. This CDR3 is 13 amino acids long. Specimen: peripheral blood, collected 12 weeks after starting pembrolizumab. This chain uses TRBV6-5 with TRBJ1-1; D gene unclear. This receptor was taken from an adult with mismatch repair-deficient cancer. CDR3 DNA: TGTGCCAGCAGTTACGTTGTGAACACTGAAGCTTTCTTT. Translated, it gives CASSYVVNTEAFF.